This T cell receptor beta chain is from a study of regulatory T cells in long-lasting Graves disease. Building the TCR beta libraries relied on iRepertoire HTBI primers, and CDR3 regions underwent Arm-PCR. Via MiXCR, TCRdb re-called the multiplex PCR reads, giving one row per CDR3 protein. Found here are about 540,000 distinct CDR3 sequences, approximately 12% of them singletons; the top ten hold roughly 9.7%. This clonotype came up a few times. Its antigen is not known. Time point of the sample: newly diagnosed GD, antithyroid drugs for less than 3 months. There was RNA extracted from PBMCs, and the TCR library was made from it. Study results and caveats: A greater number of public clonotypes (approximately 2,500) was shared by persistent patients than by new patients (around 1,000). Persistent Graves' patients possessed reduced TCR diversity relative to recently diagnosed ones.

This sample was shared with a second study, whose subject was T cells in Graves' hyperthyroidism and ophthalmopathy. That source reports: The model identified upcoming ophthalmopathy a median approximately seven months ahead of onset.

The source was peripheral blood mononuclear cells (PBMCs), collected at new diagnosis, from a patient treated with antithyroid drugs. The clonotype comes from a man under 40 with Graves disease.

CDR3 nucleotide sequence: TGTGCCAGCAGCTTGTCGTTAAAAAGCGAGACCCAGTACTTC. Protein product: CASSLSLKSETQYF. The V gene is TRBV5-6, the J gene TRBJ2-5, with D hard to call. CDR3 size: 14 residues. Germline V lookup: CDR1 SGHDT, CDR2 YYEEEE. V lost 1 base to trimming and J lost 5 bases, with 12 bases between them.